This T cell receptor beta chain was documented in a study of PD-1 blockade in classical Hodgkin lymphoma. Study-wide results and caveats: The repertoire differences lack a defined cause, possibly disease activity or prior therapy. Relapsed/refractory patients reportedly had the lowest baseline TCR diversity, below newly diagnosed patients, who were below healthy donors.

Time point reported: newly diagnosed, previously untreated cHL patient sample. TCRdb keeps only in-frame clones here, not all; method: immunoSEQ multiplex PCR. The data contain roughly 77,000 clones, 93% of them singletons. The CDR3 is made up of 19 amino acids. The germline gives CDR1 SGHAT, CDR2 FQNNGV. The V and J ends lost 5 bases and 0 bases, in that order; junction bases with no gene match: 13. As regards this clone: Its antigen is currently unknown.

The rearrangement joins TRBV11-2 to TRBJ2-6; 7 nucleotides match TRBD1. The source material was peripheral blood mononuclear cells (PBMCs). The clonotype comes from a human donor with classical Hodgkin lymphoma. The CDR3 sequence is CASSPIRDSENSGANVLTF. The CDR3 DNA reads as TGTGCCAGCAGCCCAATCCGGGACAGCGAAAACTCTGGGGCCAACGTCCTGACTTTC.